This T cell receptor (beta chain) is from a study of low-dose radiotherapy and immunotherapy resistance in tumors. Study overall: Cohort 1 got 0.5 Gy per fraction every 2 weeks, 6.5 Gy in total.

This clonotype was detected only a few times. Both a constant-region primer and a V-primer adapter served to amplify TCRs across 20 PCR cycles. TCRdb reprocessed the reads via MiXCR and lists one record per CDR3 protein. The profile shows roughly 48,000 distinct CDR3 sequences, roughly a third of them singletons. As for time point: after trial treatment. Treatment indicated: LDRT plus nivolumab, ipilimumab, low-dose cyclophosphamide and aspirin (RACIN trial). Germline CDR1 reads KGHSH; CDR2 reads LQKENI. This CDR3 is 14 amino acids long. Trimming took off 2 bases at V and 6 bases at J, with 11 bases between the two ends.

The sample was PBMCs, taken after low-dose radiotherapy plus immunotherapy. The clonotype comes from a male donor with rectosigmoid adenocarcinoma. The V and J genes are TRBV18 and TRBJ2-1; D not certain. This CDR3 reads CASSPGSQANEQFF. The CDR3 coding sequence is TGTGCCAGCTCACCAGGGTCTCAGGCCAATGAGCAGTTCTTC. The full variable domain, with the rest looked up from reference TRBV18 and TRBJ2-1, is NAGVMQNPRHLVRRRGQEARLRCSPMKGHSHVYWYRQLPEEGLKFMVYLQKENIIDESGMPKERFSAEFPKEGPSILRIQQVVRGDSAAYFCASSPGSQANEQFFGPGTRLTVL.